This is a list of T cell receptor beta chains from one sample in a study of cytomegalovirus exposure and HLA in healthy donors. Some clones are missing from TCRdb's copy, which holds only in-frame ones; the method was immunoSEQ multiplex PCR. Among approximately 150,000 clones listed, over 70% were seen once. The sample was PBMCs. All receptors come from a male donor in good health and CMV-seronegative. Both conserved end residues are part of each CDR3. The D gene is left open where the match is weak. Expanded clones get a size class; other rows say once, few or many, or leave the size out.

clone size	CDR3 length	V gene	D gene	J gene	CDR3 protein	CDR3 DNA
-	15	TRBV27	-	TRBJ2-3	CASSPPSGGTDTQYF	TGTGCCAGCAGTCCCCCTTCCGGGGGCACAGATACGCAGTATTTT
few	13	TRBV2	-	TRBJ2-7	CASRAGQGYEQYF	TGTGCCAGCAGGGCGGGTCAAGGCTACGAGCAGTACTTC
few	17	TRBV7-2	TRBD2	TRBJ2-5	CASSLASLAGAGETQYF	TGTGCCAGCAGCTTAGCTTCACTAGCGGGGGCGGGAGAGACCCAGTACTTC
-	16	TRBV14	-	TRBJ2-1	CASSQVAGPANNEQFF	TGTGCCAGCAGCCAAGTGGCAGGGCCCGCCAACAATGAGCAGTTCTTC
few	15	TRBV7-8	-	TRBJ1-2	CASSLAGRDLGGYTF	TGTGCCAGCAGCTTAGCGGGGAGGGACCTTGGTGGCTACACCTTC
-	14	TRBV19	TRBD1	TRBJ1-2	CASRLSSGTGGYTF	TGTGCCAGTAGGCTCTCTTCCGGGACAGGTGGCTACACCTTC
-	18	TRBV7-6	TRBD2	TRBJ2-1	CASSLEASGRVYDNEQFF	TGTGCCAGCAGCTTAGAGGCCAGCGGGAGGGTTTACGACAATGAGCAGTTCTTC
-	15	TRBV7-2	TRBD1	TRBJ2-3	CASSLAQGAKDTQYF	TGTGCCAGCAGCTTAGCGCAGGGGGCGAAAGATACGCAGTATTTT
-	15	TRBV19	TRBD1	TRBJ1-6	CASSIPGQGNSPLHF	TGTGCCAGTAGTATACCGGGACAGGGGAATTCACCCCTCCACTTT
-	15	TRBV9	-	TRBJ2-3	CASSVGSRDTDTQYF	TGTGCCAGCAGCGTAGGGAGTCGGGACACAGATACGCAGTATTTT
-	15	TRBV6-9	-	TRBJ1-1	CASSYSAGVDTEAFF	TGTGCCAGCAGTTATTCAGCCGGAGTTGACACTGAAGCTTTCTTT
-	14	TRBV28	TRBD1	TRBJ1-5	CASSTGGGNQPQHF	TGTGCCAGCAGTACAGGGGGCGGCAATCAGCCCCAGCATTTT
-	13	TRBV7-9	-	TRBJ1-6	CSSSLGERSPLHF	TGTTCCAGCAGCTTAGGTGAGAGGTCACCCCTCCACTTT
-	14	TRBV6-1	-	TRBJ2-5	CANSEGGAAGPQYF	TGTGCCAACAGTGAAGGAGGGGCGGCGGGGCCCCAGTACTTC
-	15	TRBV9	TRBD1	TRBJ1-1	CASSVGGQLNTEAFF	TGTGCCAGCAGCGTAGGGGGACAGTTAAACACTGAAGCTTTCTTT
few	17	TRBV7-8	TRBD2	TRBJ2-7	CASSPRLAGGSAYEQYF	TGTGCCAGCAGCCCAAGACTAGCGGGAGGGTCCGCCTACGAGCAGTACTTC
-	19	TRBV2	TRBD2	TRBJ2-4	CASSQRGASGGGDENIQYF	TGTGCCAGCAGTCAAAGAGGGGCTAGCGGGGGGGGCGACGAAAACATTCAGTACTTC
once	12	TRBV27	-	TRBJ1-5	CASNKPGQPQHF	TGTGCCAGCAATAAACCAGGACAGCCCCAGCATTTT
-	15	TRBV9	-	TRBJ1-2	CASSVGGDRDLGYTF	TGTGCCAGCAGCGTAGGTGGGGATAGGGACTTGGGCTACACCTTC
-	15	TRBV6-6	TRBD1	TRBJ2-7	CASSMTGGLSYEQYF	TGTGCCAGCAGCATGACAGGGGGTCTCTCCTACGAGCAGTACTTC
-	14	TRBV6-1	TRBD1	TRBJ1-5	CASRADRGHQPQHF	TGTGCCAGCAGAGCAGACAGGGGGCATCAGCCCCAGCATTTT
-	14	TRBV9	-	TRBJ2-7	CASSVGDSFYEQYF	TGTGCCAGCAGCGTAGGTGACAGCTTCTACGAGCAGTACTTC
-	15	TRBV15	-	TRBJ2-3	CATKNRGGLTDTQYF	TGTGCCACCAAGAATAGGGGGGGGCTTACAGATACGCAGTATTTT
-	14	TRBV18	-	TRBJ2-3	CASSPREGDDTQYF	TGTGCCAGCTCACCACGGGAAGGGGATGATACGCAGTATTTT
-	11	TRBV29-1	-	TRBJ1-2	CSVGAWAGYTF	TGCAGCGTTGGGGCCTGGGCTGGCTACACCTTC
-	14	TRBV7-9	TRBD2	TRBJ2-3	CASSLGRETDTQYF	TGTGCCAGCAGCTTGGGGCGGGAGACAGATACGCAGTATTTT
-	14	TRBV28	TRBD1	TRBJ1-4	CASSPPGQNEKLFF	TGTGCCAGCAGCCCCCCGGGACAGAATGAAAAACTGTTTTTT
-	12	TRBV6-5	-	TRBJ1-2	CASRQGVNGYTF	TGTGCCAGCAGACAAGGAGTCAATGGCTACACCTTC
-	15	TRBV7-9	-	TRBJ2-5	CASSLAQGDQETQYF	TGTGCCAGCAGCTTAGCGCAGGGCGACCAAGAGACCCAGTACTTC
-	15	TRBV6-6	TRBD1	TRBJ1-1	CASSYFGTGNTEAFF	TGTGCCAGCAGTTATTTTGGGACAGGGAACACTGAAGCTTTCTTT
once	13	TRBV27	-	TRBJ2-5	CASSDSLVETQYF	TGTGCCAGCAGCGATAGCTTGGTTGAGACCCAGTACTTC
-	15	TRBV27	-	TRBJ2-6	CASSSYSTGANGLTF	TGTGCCAGCAGTTCATACAGCACTGGGGCCAACGGCCTGACTTTC
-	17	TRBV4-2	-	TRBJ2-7	CASSQVGSARRPYEQYF	TGTGCCAGCAGCCAAGTAGGGTCAGCGAGGAGGCCATACGAGCAGTACTTC
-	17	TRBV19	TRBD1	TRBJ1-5	CASSTRQGENFNQPQHF	TGTGCCAGTAGTACCCGACAGGGGGAGAATTTCAATCAGCCCCAGCATTTT
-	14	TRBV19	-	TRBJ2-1	CASSTGHTYNEQFF	TGTGCCAGTAGTACAGGACACACCTACAATGAGCAGTTCTTC
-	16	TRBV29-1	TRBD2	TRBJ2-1	CSVNRVAGVLYNEQFF	TGCAGCGTTAACAGAGTAGCGGGAGTCCTCTACAATGAGCAGTTCTTC
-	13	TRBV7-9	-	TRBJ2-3	CASSFYTTDTQYF	TGTGCCAGCAGCTTTTACACCACAGATACGCAGTATTTT
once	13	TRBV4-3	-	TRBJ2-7	CASSPGRLYEQYF	TGCGCCAGCAGCCCCGGGAGACTCTACGAGCAGTACTTC
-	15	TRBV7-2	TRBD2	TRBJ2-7	CASSLDLKRDYEQYF	TGTGCCAGCAGCTTAGACTTGAAGCGGGATTACGAGCAGTACTTC
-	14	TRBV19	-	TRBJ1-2	CASSIISVDYGYTF	TGTGCCAGTAGTATTATTAGTGTTGACTATGGCTACACCTTC
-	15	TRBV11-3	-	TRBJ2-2	CASSSRTVNTGELFF	TGTGCCAGCAGCTCACGGACAGTGAACACCGGGGAGCTGTTTTTT
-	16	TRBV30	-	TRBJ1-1	CAWSYLHLQGDTEAFF	TGTGCCTGGAGCTATCTCCACTTACAGGGAGACACTGAAGCTTTCTTT
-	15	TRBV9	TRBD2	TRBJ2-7	CASSPRTSDAYEQYF	TGTGCCAGCAGCCCACGGACTAGCGACGCCTACGAGCAGTACTTC
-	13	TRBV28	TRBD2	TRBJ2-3	CASSFTTGTSLYF	TGTGCCAGCAGTTTTACGACCGGGACTAGCCTGTATTTT
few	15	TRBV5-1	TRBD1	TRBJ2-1	CASSSTGEAYNEQFF	TGCGCCAGCAGCTCGACAGGGGAGGCCTACAATGAGCAGTTCTTC
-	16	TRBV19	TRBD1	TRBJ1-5	CASSNRDRDVTQPQHF	TGTGCCAGTAGTAACCGGGACAGGGACGTAACTCAGCCCCAGCATTTT
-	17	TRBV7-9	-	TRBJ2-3	CASSLERPGVGTDTQYF	TGTGCCAGCAGCTTGGAACGCCCGGGGGTTGGCACAGATACGCAGTATTTT
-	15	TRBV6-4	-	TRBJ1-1	CASSPTTNQNTEAFF	TGTGCCAGCAGTCCCACGACAAATCAGAACACTGAAGCTTTCTTT